One T cell receptor (beta chain) is described in this entry. No antigen is known for it. The germline CDR1 and CDR2 sequences are SGHTA and FQGTGA. Trimming cost V 5 bases and J 6 bases, with 17 bases left between them. The CDR3 has 15 residues. Unique molecular identifiers were carried by the TCR beta cDNA libraries. Some 500,000 cDNA molecules were obtained from about 0.98 to 11 million T cells. TCRdb called the PCR reads again in MiXCR, with one record for every CDR3 protein. The profile shows 650,000 to 900,000 distinct CDR3 sequences, around 45% of them singletons. The sample belongs to a study of post-analysis software for immune sequencing data. Turning to the study itself: There were relapsing-remitting, secondary progressive and progressive-relapsing multiple sclerosis among the disease courses included. General study results and limits: With F measure, samples from one preparation batch clustered together strongly. TRBV segments more frequent in patients than in controls numbered five and included TRBV5-6, TRBV5-1 and TRBV20-1. Comparison with controls showed significantly lower normalized Chao1 diversity in multiple sclerosis patients.

This rearrangement joins TRBV7-3 to TRBJ2-1; weak D call: TRBD2 (5 bases). The source is a girl between 5 and 17 years old with multiple sclerosis. The sequenced sample consisted of blood. Written as DNA, the CDR3 is TGTGCCAGCAGCCCCGCGACACAGAGGGTCAATGAGCAGTTCTTC. This codes for CASSPATQRVNEQFF.